This entry is about one T cell receptor (beta chain). Its specificity is unknown. Per germline, CDR1 KGHSH and CDR2 LQKENI. The V and J ends lost 2 bases and 1 base, in that order; junction bases with no gene match: 1. The CDR3 totals 17 residues. This entry is derived from a study of cytomegalovirus exposure and HLA in healthy donors. Across the study: Some 85 million unique TCRs, all from HLA-typed donors, were included in an early release of the data. Points from the study as a whole: A few V segments could not be told apart, such as TRBV6-2 and TRBV6-3, and were left out. With later analysis, a missense DCLRE1C variant became linked to TCR beta V- and J-gene trimming.

The PCR employed 60 Vbeta primers together with 13 Jbeta primers. Sequenced by immunoSEQ multiplex PCR; TCRdb stores in-frame clones only, minus some. The table lists under 200,000 clones, about 71% of them singletons. This TCR came from a man aged 45 to 65 in good health and CMV-seronegative. The sequencing sample was made of PBMCs. The chain joins TRBV18 to TRBJ2-6, with TRBD1 matching over 11 bases. The CDR3 reads CASSPGTGGSGANVLTF. In nucleotides, the CDR3 is TGTGCCAGCTCACCAGGGACAGGGGGATCTGGGGCCAACGTCCTGACTTTC.